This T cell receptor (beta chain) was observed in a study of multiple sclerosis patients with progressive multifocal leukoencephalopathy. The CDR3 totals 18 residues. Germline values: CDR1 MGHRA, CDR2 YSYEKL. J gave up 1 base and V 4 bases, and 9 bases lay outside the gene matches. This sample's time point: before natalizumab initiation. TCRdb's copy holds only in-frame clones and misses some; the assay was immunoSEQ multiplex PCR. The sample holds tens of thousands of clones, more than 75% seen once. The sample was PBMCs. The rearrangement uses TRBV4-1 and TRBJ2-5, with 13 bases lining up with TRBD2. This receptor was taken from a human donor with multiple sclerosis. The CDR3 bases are TGCGCCAGCAGCCCCAAGGGGACTAGCGGGGCCCTCCAAGAGACCCAGTACTTC. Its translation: CASSPKGTSGALQETQYF.